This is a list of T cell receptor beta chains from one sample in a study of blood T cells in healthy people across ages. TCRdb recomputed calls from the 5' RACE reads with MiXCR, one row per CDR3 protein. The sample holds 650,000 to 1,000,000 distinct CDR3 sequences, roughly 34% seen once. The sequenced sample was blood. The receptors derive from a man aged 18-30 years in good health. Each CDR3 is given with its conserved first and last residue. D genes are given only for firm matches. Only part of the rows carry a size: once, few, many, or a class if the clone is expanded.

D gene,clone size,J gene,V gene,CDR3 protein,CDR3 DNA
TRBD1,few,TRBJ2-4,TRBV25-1,CASSETGTGINEQYF,TGTGCCAGCAGTGAGACCGGGACAGGGATAAATGAGCAGTACTTC
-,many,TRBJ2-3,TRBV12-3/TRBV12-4,CASSSYRVSTDTQYF,TGTGCCAGCAGCTCCTATAGGGTGAGCACAGATACGCAGTATTTT
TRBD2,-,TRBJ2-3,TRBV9,CASSVLSGGKTDTQYF,TGTGCCAGCAGCGTACTTAGCGGGGGGAAGACAGATACGCAGTATTTT
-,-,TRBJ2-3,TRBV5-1,CASSFYRGRRTDTQYF,TGCGCCAGCAGCTTCTACCGGGGGAGGCGCACAGATACGCAGTATTTT
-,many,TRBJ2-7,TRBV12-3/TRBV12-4,CASSLSQGKVGYEQYF,TGTGCCAGCAGTTTATCGCAGGGAAAGGTGGGCTACGAGCAGTACTTC
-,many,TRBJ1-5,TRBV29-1,CSVAGTPNQPQHF,TGCAGCGTTGCCGGGACCCCCAATCAGCCCCAGCATTTT
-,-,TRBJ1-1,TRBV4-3,CASSQDYGMNTEAFF,TGCGCCAGCAGCCAAGACTACGGAATGAACACTGAAGCTTTCTTT
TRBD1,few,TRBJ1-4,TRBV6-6,CASRKTGVEEKLFF,TGTGCCAGCAGGAAGACAGGGGTCGAGGAAAAACTGTTTTTT
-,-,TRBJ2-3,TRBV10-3,CAISDVGATDTQYF,TGTGCCATCAGTGACGTCGGGGCCACAGATACGCAGTATTTT
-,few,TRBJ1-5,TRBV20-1,CSARDNGRGGNQPQHF,TGCAGTGCTAGAGATAATGGGAGAGGCGGCAATCAGCCCCAGCATTTT
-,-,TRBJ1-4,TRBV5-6,CASAGGGEKLFF,TGTGCCAGCGCCGGGGGGGGTGAAAAACTGTTTTTT
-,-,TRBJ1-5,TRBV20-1,CSADDRHSNQPQHF,TGCAGTGCTGACGACAGGCATAGCAATCAGCCCCAGCATTTT
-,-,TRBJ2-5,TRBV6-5,CASSYRPIETQYF,TGTGCCAGCAGTTACAGACCCATCGAGACCCAGTACTTC
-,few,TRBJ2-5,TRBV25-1,CASSEDRGVGETQYF,TGTGCCAGCAGTGAAGATAGGGGGGTTGGAGAGACCCAGTACTTC
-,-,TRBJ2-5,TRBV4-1,CASSHSGGGEQETQYF,TGCGCCAGCAGTCACTCCGGTGGGGGAGAACAAGAGACCCAGTACTTC
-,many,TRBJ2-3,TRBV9,CASSGGATTDTQYF,TGTGCCAGCAGCGGAGGGGCCACCACAGATACGCAGTATTTT
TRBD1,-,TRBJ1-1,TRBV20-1,CSAPQGEAEAFF,TGCAGTGCTCCCCAGGGGGAAGCTGAAGCTTTCTTT
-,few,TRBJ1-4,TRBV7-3,CASSPPRQRNEKLFF,TGTGCCAGCAGCCCACCTCGACAGCGGAATGAAAAACTGTTTTTT
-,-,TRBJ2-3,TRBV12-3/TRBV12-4,CASSVLAPSTDTQYF,TGTGCCAGCAGCGTGCTAGCGCCTAGCACAGATACGCAGTATTTT
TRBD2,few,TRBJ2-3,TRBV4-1,CASSLGPSGGAGTDTQYF,TGCGCCAGCAGCCTAGGCCCGAGCGGGGGGGCGGGCACAGATACGCAGTATTTT
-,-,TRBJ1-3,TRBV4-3,CASSQVDTNGNTIYF,TGCGCCAGCAGCCAAGTTGACACGAATGGAAACACCATATATTTT
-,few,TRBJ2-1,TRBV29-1,CSVEVNLASNYNKQFF,TGCAGCGTTGAAGTTAACCTAGCGAGCAACTACAATAAGCAGTTCTTC
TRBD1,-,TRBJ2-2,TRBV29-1,CSVVTDRDTGELFF,TGCAGCGTTGTAACGGACAGGGACACCGGGGAGCTGTTTTTT
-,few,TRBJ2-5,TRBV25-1,CASSESAGAETQYF,TGTGCCAGCAGTGAATCGGCAGGGGCAGAGACCCAGTACTTC
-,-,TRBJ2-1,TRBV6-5,CASRAESSYNGQFF,TGTGCCAGCCGGGCAGAGAGCTCCTACAATGGGCAGTTCTTC
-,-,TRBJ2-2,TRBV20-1,CSARFLDTGELFF,TGCAGTGCTCGGTTTCTCGATACCGGGGAGCTGTTTTTT
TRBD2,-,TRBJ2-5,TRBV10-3,CAIRPPTSGRSGETQYF,TGTGCCATCAGACCACCAACTAGCGGGAGGTCCGGCGAGACCCAGTACTTC
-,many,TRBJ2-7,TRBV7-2,CASSLGVIDSYEQYF,TGTGCCAGCAGCTTAGGGGTAATAGACTCCTACGAGCAGTACTTC
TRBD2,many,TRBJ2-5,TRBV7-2,CASSLVALAGETQYF,TGTGCCAGCAGCTTAGTAGCTCTAGCGGGGGAGACCCAGTACTTC
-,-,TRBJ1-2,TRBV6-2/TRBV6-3,CASNEAAGGYTF,TGTGCCAGCAATGAAGCGGCGGGGGGCTACACCTTC
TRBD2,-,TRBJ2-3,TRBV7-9,CASSSYPGTSGGYTDTQYF,TGTGCCAGCAGCTCCTACCCCGGGACTAGCGGGGGGTACACAGATACGCAGTATTTT
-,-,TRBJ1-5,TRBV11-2,CASSLDPIDQPQHF,TGTGCCAGCAGCTTAGACCCGATAGATCAGCCCCAGCATTTT
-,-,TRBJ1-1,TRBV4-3,CASSRPWSNPSEAFF,TGCGCCAGCAGCCGACCATGGAGCAACCCGTCTGAAGCTTTCTTT
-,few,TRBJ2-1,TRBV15,CATSSGGRAGIREQFF,TGTGCCACCAGCAGTGGAGGACGAGCGGGTATCAGGGAGCAGTTCTTC
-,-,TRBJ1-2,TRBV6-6,CASSYSSSPGGGYTF,TGTGCCAGCAGTTACTCTTCGTCTCCAGGAGGTGGCTACACCTTC
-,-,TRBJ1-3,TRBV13,CASSLGEGTGNTIYF,TGTGCCAGCAGCTTAGGCGAGGGTACGGGAAACACCATATATTTT
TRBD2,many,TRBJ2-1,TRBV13,CASSRTSGPFNEQFF,TGTGCCAGCAGCCGCACTAGCGGGCCCTTCAATGAGCAGTTCTTC
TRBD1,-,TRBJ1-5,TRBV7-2,CASSPQGDRFFHQPQHF,TGTGCCAGCAGCCCCCAGGGGGACAGGTTTTTTCATCAGCCCCAGCATTTT
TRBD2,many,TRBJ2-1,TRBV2,CASDSPGGRPVNEQFF,TGTGCCAGCGATTCCCCGGGGGGGAGGCCCGTCAATGAGCAGTTCTTC
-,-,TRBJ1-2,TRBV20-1,CSARDWHRGYTF,TGCAGTGCTAGAGACTGGCATAGAGGATACACCTTC